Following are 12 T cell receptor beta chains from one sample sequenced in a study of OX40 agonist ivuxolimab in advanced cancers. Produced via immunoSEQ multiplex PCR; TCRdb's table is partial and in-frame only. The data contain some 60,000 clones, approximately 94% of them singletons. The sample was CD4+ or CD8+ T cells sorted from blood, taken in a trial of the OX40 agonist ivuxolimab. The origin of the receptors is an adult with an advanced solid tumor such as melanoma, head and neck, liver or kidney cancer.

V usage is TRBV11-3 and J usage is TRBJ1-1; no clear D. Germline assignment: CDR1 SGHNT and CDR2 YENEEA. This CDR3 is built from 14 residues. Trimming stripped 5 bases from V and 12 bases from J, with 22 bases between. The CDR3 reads CASSPAGVIEESFF. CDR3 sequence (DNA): TGTGCCAGCAGCCCAGCGGGAGTAATTGAAGAGTCTTTCTTT. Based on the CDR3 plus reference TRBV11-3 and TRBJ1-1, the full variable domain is EAGVVQSPRYKIIEKKQPVAFWCNPISGHNTLYWYLQNLGQGPELLIRYENEEAVDDSQLPKDRFSAERLKGVDSTLKIQPAELGDSAVYLCASSPAGVIEESFFGQGTRLTVV.

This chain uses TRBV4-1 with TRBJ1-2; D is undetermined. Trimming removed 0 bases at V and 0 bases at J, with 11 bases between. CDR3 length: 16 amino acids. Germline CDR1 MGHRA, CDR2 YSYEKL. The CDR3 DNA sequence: TGCGCCAGCAGCCAAGAACCAAGTTCAGCTAACTATGGCTACACCTTC. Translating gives CASSQEPSSANYGYTF.

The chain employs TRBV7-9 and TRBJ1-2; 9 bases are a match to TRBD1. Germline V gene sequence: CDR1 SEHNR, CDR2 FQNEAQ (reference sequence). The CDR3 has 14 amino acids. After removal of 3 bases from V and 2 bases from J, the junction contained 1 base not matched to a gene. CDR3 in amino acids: CASSFGQGNYGYTF. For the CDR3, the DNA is TGTGCCAGCAGCTTTGGACAGGGGAACTATGGCTACACCTTC.

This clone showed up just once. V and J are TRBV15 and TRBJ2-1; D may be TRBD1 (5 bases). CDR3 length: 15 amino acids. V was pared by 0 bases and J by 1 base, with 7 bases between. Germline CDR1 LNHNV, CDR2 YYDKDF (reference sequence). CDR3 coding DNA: TGTGCCACCAGCAGAGACAGGGTGTCCTACAATGAGCAGTTCTTC. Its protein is CATSRDRVSYNEQFF.

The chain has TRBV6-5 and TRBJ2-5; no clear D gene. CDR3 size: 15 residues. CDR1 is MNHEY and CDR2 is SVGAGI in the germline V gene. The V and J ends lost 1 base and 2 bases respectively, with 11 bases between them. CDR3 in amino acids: CASSYFQAEQETQYF. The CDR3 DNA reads TGTGCCAGCAGTTACTTTCAGGCCGAACAAGAGACCCAGTACTTC.

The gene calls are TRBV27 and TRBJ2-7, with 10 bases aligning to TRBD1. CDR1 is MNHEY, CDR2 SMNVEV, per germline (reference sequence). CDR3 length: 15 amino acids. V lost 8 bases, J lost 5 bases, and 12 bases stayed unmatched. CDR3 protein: CASPLSGQGFHEQYF. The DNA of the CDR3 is TGTGCCAGCCCCCTGTCGGGACAGGGGTTCCACGAGCAGTACTTC.

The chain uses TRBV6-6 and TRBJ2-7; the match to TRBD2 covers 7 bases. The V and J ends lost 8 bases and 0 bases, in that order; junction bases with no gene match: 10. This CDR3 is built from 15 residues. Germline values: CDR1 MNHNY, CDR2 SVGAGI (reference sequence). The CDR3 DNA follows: TGTGCCAGCCGAAGTAGCGGGCTGAGCTCCTACGAGCAGTACTTC. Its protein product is CASRSSGLSSYEQYF.

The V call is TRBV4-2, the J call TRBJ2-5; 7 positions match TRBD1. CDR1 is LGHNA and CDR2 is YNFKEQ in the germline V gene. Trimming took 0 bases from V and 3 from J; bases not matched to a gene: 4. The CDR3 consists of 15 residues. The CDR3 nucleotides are TGTGCCAGCAGCCAAGACGCCAGGGGGAAAGAGACCCAGTACTTC. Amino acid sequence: CASSQDARGKETQYF.

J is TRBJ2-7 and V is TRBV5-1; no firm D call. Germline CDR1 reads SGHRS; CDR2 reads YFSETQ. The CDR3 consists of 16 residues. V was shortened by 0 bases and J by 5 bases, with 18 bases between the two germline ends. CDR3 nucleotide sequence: TGCGCCAGCAGCTTGGCTACTCACAATTTGGCTCACGAGCAGTACTTC. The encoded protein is CASSLATHNLAHEQYF.

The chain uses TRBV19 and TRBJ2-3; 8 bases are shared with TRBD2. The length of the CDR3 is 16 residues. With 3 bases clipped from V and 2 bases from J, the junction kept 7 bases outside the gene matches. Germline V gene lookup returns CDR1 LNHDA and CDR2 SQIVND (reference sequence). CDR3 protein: CASSIFGGRYTDTQYF. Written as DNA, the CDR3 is TGTGCCAGTAGTATTTTTGGCGGGAGGTACACAGATACGCAGTATTTT.

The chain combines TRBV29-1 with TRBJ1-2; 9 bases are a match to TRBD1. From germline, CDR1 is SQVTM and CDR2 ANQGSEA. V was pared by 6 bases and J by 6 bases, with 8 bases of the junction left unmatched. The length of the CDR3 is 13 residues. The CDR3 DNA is TGCAGCGTCCTGGGACAGGGCACGGATGGCTACACCTTC. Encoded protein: CSVLGQGTDGYTF.

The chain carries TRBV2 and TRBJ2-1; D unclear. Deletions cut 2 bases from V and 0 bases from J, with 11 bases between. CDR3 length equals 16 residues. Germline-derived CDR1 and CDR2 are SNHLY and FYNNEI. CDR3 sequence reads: CASSETRSLSYNEQFF. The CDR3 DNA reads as TGTGCCAGCAGTGAAACCCGATCCCTCTCCTACAATGAGCAGTTCTTC.